The rows below give T cell receptor beta chains drawn from one sample of a study of blood T cell repertoires in COVID-19. Sequenced by immunoSEQ multiplex PCR; TCRdb stores in-frame clones only, minus some. The profile shows roughly 14,000 clones, less than 90% of them singletons. Sequencing input: peripheral blood. These receptors all stem from a human donor in a cohort sampled during active COVID-19. Each CDR3 is given with its conserved first and last residue. A D gene is named only where the DNA matches it firmly. Part of the rows lack a size; the others show once, few, many or a class for expanded clones.

>NA|NA|TRBJ2-2|TRBV28
TGTGCCAGCAGCCCGGGACAAAACACCGGGGAGCTGTTTTTT
CASSPGQNTGELFF
>TRBD1|NA|TRBJ1-1|TRBV4-1
TGCGCCAGCAGCCAAGGACAGGGTCGGATGAACACTGAAGCTTTCTTT
CASSQGQGRMNTEAFF
>TRBD1|NA|TRBJ2-3|TRBV10-3
TGTGCCATCAACAGACAGGGGGGTAAAACAGATACGCAGTATTTT
CAINRQGGKTDTQYF
>NA|NA|TRBJ2-5|TRBV6-5
TGTGCCAGCAGTTCACCCCATGGGCGGGGAGTAGAGACCCAGTACTTC
CASSSPHGRGVETQYF
>TRBD2|NA|TRBJ2-5|TRBV19
TGTGCCAGTAGTATAGGAGCGGGAGGGTACCAAGAGACCCAGTACTTC
CASSIGAGGYQETQYF
>TRBD2|NA|TRBJ2-3|TRBV5-1
TGCGCCAGCAGCTTGGATGTGCGGGGGGGAGGCACAGATACGCAGTATTTT
CASSLDVRGGGTDTQYF
>NA|NA|TRBJ2-3|TRBV3-1/TRBV3-2
TGTGCCAGCAGTCCTGAGGATGAGGCATGGGCGGGTACGCAGTATTTT
CASSPEDEAWAGTQYF
>TRBD2|NA|TRBJ2-7|TRBV5-1
TGCGCCAGCAGCCCCCTGGGACTAGCGGGGTCCTACGAGCAGTACTTC
CASSPLGLAGSYEQYF
>NA|NA|TRBJ2-5|TRBV29-1
TGCAGCGTTGAAAGCCAGGACTACTTCTGGGAGACCCAGTACTTC
CSVESQDYFWETQYF
>NA|NA|TRBJ1-3|TRBV5-4
TGTGCCAGCAGCCAGGCAGGTCAGGCTGGAAACACCATATATTTT
CASSQAGQAGNTIYF
>TRBD1|NA|TRBJ1-2|TRBV13
TGTGCCAGCAGACGAACAGGGGGCGCGAGTGGCTACACCTTC
CASRRTGGASGYTF
>NA|once|TRBJ1-5|TRBV28
TGTGCCAGCAGTTCTTTGGTTGGAGGGGCAAGCAATCAGCCCCAGCATTTT
CASSSLVGGASNQPQHF